The 5 T cell receptor beta chains below come from one sample, sequenced in a study of cytomegalovirus exposure and HLA in healthy donors. PCR employed 60 Vbeta and 13 Jbeta primers. Clones were sequenced by immunoSEQ multiplex PCR, and TCRdb holds only the in-frame ones, with some missing. Among approximately 82,000 clones listed, approximately 65% were seen once. Specimen: PBMCs. The receptors stem from a woman aged 25-40 years in good health and CMV-seropositive.

The chain employs TRBV6-1 and TRBJ1-2; tentatively, D is TRBD1 (6 bases). Trimming took 8 bases from V and 3 from J, leaving 10 bases between them. CDR3 length: 12 residues. Looked up from germline, CDR1 is MNHNS and CDR2 is SASEGT. CDR3 sequence (DNA): TGTGCCAGCGGCTCAGGGGACTATGGCTACACCTTC. It codes for CASGSGDYGYTF.

This clone has more than one count but fewer than ten. In nucleotides, the CDR3 is TGTGCCAGCGCCGGGACAGGGGGCACTCAGCCCCAGCATTTT. Translated: CASAGTGGTQPQHF. This chain links TRBV2 with TRBJ1-5; the match to TRBD1 covers 12 bases. The length of the CDR3 is 14 residues. Germline CDR1 and CDR2: SNHLY and FYNNEI. J lost 6 bases, V lost 8 bases, and 5 bases had no gene match.

J is TRBJ2-2 and V is TRBV2; TRBD2 is a possible D gene (5 bases). V gave up 10 bases and J gave up 8 bases, with 26 bases separating them. The CDR3 extends over 16 amino acids. Germline loops: CDR1 SNHLY, CDR2 FYNNEI. The CDR3, as DNA: TGTGCCACCAAATCTAGCCCGGCCCGGACGTCTGGGGAGCTGTTTTTT. Protein product: CATKSSPARTSGELFF.

This clone was observed once. The rearrangement uses TRBV2 and TRBJ1-1; D remains unclear. This CDR3 is 11 amino acids long. Trimming stripped 6 bases from V and 11 bases from J, with 13 bases between. The germline V gene has CDR1 SNHLY and CDR2 FYNNEI. CDR3 coding DNA: TGTGCCAGCAGGTGGTTAAGGAGTGCTTTCTTT. Protein: CASRWLRSAFF. The entire variable domain, with the rest obtained from reference TRBV2 and TRBJ1-1, is as follows: EPEVTQTPSHQVTQMGQEVILRCVPISNHLYFYWYRQILGQKVEFLVSFYNNEISEKSEIFDDQFSVERPDGSNFTLKIRSTKLEDSAMYFCASRWLRSAFFGQGTRLTVV.

The chain links TRBV27 to TRBJ2-6; D is possibly TRBD2 (5 bases). Per germline, CDR1 MNHEY and CDR2 SMNVEV (reference sequence). The CDR3 runs to 16 residues. Trimming removed 5 bases from V and 0 bases from J, with 11 bases in between. The CDR3 DNA reads as TGTGCCAGCAGTCCTGGACTTACCTCTGGGGCCAACGTCCTGACTTTC. This encodes CASSPGLTSGANVLTF.